Below, one T cell receptor (beta chain) is given with its context. These data originate in a study of blood T cell repertoires in COVID-19. Study at large: From the United States, Italy and Spain came samples of acute and convalescent COVID-19. The cDNA or gDNA used as material had been derived from T cells, B-cell-depleted T cells, or PBMCs.

Authors' analysis steps: Amplifying reference gene primers gave estimates of nucleated cell counts. Repertoires were generated with immunoSEQ multiplex PCR, while TCRdb's copy carries only in-frame clones and drops some. That table is the source of V, J and clone size, and D and trimming were worked out from the DNA. The sample shows 250,000 or so clones, roughly 84% of them seen only once. This sequence originates from a woman aged 40 to 55 who had recovered from COVID-19. Sequencing used peripheral blood.

The CDR3 reads CASSLGTGGQQYF. DNA for the CDR3: TGTGCCAGCAGCCTCGGGACAGGTGGTCAGCAGTACTTC. The chain couples TRBV14 to TRBJ2-7; 8 bases are a match to TRBD1. The CDR3 runs 13 residues. V was clipped by 4 bases and J by 8 bases; unmatched bases: 7. Germline loops: CDR1 SGHDN, CDR2 FVKESK.